A single sample is the source of the 21 T cell receptor beta chains below, sequenced in a study of shared clonotypes between healthy human individuals. In the naive CD8 group, cells lacked CD45RO and were positively selected for CCR7, so terminally differentiated effector memory CD45RA+ cells were left out. Profiled with immunoSEQ multiplex PCR; TCRdb holds only in-frame clones, not every one. The data contain some 740,000 clones, about 92% of them singletons. Sequenced sample: naive CD8+ T cells sorted from blood. The receptors here all came from a man aged 25 to 45 in good health.

The chain is built from TRBV5-1 and TRBJ2-1; 9 bases line up with TRBD1. CDR1 is SGHRS and CDR2 is YFSETQ in the germline V gene. This CDR3 comprises 16 residues. V gave up 1 base and J gave up 7 bases; unmatched junction bases: 9. The CDR3 loop is CASSLYAGQGGNEQFF. Written as DNA, the CDR3 is TGCGCCAGCAGCTTGTATGCGGGACAGGGTGGGAATGAGCAGTTCTTC.

A note on this clone: At the DNA level, this CDR3 is encoded by other sequences in the same sample as well. This chain links TRBV6-5 with TRBJ2-2; D ambiguous. V shed 3 bases and J shed 7 bases, with 6 bases lying between them. This CDR3 comprises 12 residues. CDR1 and CDR2 (germline): MNHEY, SVGAGI. The CDR3 DNA reads as TGTGCCAGCAGTTATTCCGGCGGGGAGCTGTTTTTT. Its protein product is CASSYSGGELFF.

The rearrangement links TRBV13 to TRBJ2-7, with TRBD1 as a possible D gene (6 bases). Trimming left V 5 bases short and J 5 bases short, with 10 bases between. The CDR3 sequence is 12 residues long. Germline values: CDR1 PRHDT, CDR2 FYEKMQ (reference sequence). The CDR3 protein is CASSSNRDEQYF. CDR3 DNA: TGTGCCAGCAGCAGTAACAGGGACGAGCAGTACTTC.

The chain uses TRBV5-5 and TRBJ1-3, with D possibly TRBD1 on 5 matching bases. V was shortened by 0 bases and J by 0 bases, with 10 bases between the two germline ends. The germline CDR1 and CDR2 sequences are SGHKS and YYEKEE (reference sequence). The CDR3 length is 16 residues. The CDR3 spells CASSLDPGLSGNTIYF. For the CDR3, the DNA is TGTGCCAGCAGCTTGGATCCAGGGCTCTCTGGAAACACCATATATTTT.

The chain joins TRBV28 to TRBJ2-7; 11 bases line up with TRBD2. The trim removed 3 bases at V and 0 bases at J, leaving 13 bases unmatched. CDR1 and CDR2 (germline): MDHEN, SYDVKM. CDR3 length: 19 residues. The chain's CDR3 is CASSFPPLAGGPNSYEQYF. DNA of the CDR3: TGTGCCAGCAGTTTTCCTCCGCTAGCGGGAGGCCCTAACTCCTACGAGCAGTACTTC.

This chain uses TRBV7-9 with TRBJ2-7; maybe TRBD2 (7 bases). V lost 8 bases and J 6 bases, leaving 14 bases between the germline ends. CDR1 and CDR2 from the germline V gene are SEHNR and FQNEAQ (reference sequence). The CDR3 length is 12 residues. The CDR3 protein is CASEGGASEQYF. The DNA of the CDR3 is TGTGCCAGCGAGGGGGGGGCCTCCGAGCAGTACTTC.

This rearrangement joins TRBV4-1 to TRBJ1-5, with D possibly being TRBD1 (5 bases). The CDR3 is made up of 15 amino acids. Germline V gives CDR1 MGHRA, CDR2 YSYEKL. Trimming removed 4 bases from V and 6 bases from J, with 16 bases in between. CDR3 sequence: CASSPRDSGGQPQHF. In nucleotides, the CDR3 is TGCGCCAGCAGCCCCCGGGACTCGGGGGGTCAGCCCCAGCATTTT.

V gene TRBV19 combines with J gene TRBJ1-5, with D possibly matching TRBD1 (6 bases). Trimming took off 3 bases at V and 7 bases at J, with 13 bases between the two ends. Germline CDR1 and CDR2: LNHDA and SQIVND (reference sequence). This CDR3 contains 14 residues. CDR3 sequence (DNA): TGTGCCAGTAGTATGGGGGTAGGGGGACAGCCCCAGCATTTT. Translating it yields CASSMGVGGQPQHF.

The V and J genes are TRBV7-2 and TRBJ2-5; D is perhaps TRBD2 (5 bases). CDR1 and CDR2 from the germline V gene are SGHTA and FQGNSA. CDR3 length: 13 amino acids. Trimming left V 5 bases short and J 7 bases short, with 14 bases between. The CDR3 loop is CASSPPPRGTQYF. The DNA for the CDR3 is TGTGCCAGCAGCCCCCCCCCTCGGGGGACCCAGTACTTC.

The J gene is TRBJ2-7, the V gene TRBV9; possibly TRBD1 for D (5 bases). Germline CDR1 is SGDLS and CDR2 is YYNGEE. This CDR3 has 13 amino acids. V was trimmed by 0 bases and J by 7 bases, leaving 11 bases between them. CDR3 sequence: CASSVETGWEQYF. The CDR3 region has the DNA TGTGCCAGCAGCGTAGAAACAGGTTGGGAGCAGTACTTC.

In this sample, this clone turned up once. This chain uses TRBV18 with TRBJ2-5; D remains unclear. The CDR3 has 14 amino acids. V lost 0 bases to trimming and J lost 3 bases, with 8 bases between them. Germline values: CDR1 KGHSH, CDR2 LQKENI. The CDR3 is CASSPPAQKETQYF. CDR3 bases: TGTGCCAGCTCACCACCCGCTCAGAAAGAGACCCAGTACTTC.

Details on this clone: The same CDR3 arises from other DNA sequences in this sample as well. The rearrangement links TRBV2 to TRBJ2-7; D ambiguous. Germline V CDR1 and CDR2: SNHLY, FYNNEI. The CDR3 loop spans 12 amino acids. Between the trimmed V and J ends, which lost 3 bases and 4 bases, there was a span of 7 bases. The CDR3 sequence: CASSEEGYEQYF. CDR3 in DNA: TGTGCCAGCAGTGAGGAAGGGTACGAGCAGTACTTC.

The J gene is TRBJ2-1, the V gene TRBV27; D perhaps matches TRBD2 (6 bases). Germline CDR1 and CDR2: MNHEY and SMNVEV (reference sequence). Trimming removed 6 bases from V and 6 bases from J, with 18 bases in between. This CDR3 has 15 residues. CDR3 in DNA: TGTGCCAGCAGACCAACTCTGGGACTCATCAATGAGCAGTTCTTC. Its translation: CASRPTLGLINEQFF.

J is TRBJ2-7 and V is TRBV11-2, with D hard to call. CDR3 length: 12 amino acids. V lost 5 bases to trimming and J lost 2 bases, with 7 bases between them. Germline V CDR1 and CDR2: SGHAT, FQNNGV. In DNA form, the CDR3 reads TGTGCCAGCAGCCCCTCTCCCTACGAGCAGTACTTC. Encoded protein: CASSPSPYEQYF.

The chain couples TRBV27 to TRBJ2-1, with 11 bases lining up with TRBD2. The CDR3 contains 17 residues. V shed 0 bases, J shed 1 base, and the junction held 2 bases outside the gene matches. Germline V gene data show CDR1 as MNHEY and CDR2 as SMNVEV (reference sequence). The CDR3 loop is CASSLSIAGGSYNEQFF. The DNA for the CDR3 is TGTGCCAGCAGTTTATCAATAGCGGGAGGGTCCTACAATGAGCAGTTCTTC.

The rearrangement joins TRBV7-9 to TRBJ2-1; 13 positions match TRBD2. The germline CDR1 and CDR2 sequences are SEHNR and FQNEAQ (reference sequence). The CDR3 is 14 amino acids. V lost 5 bases, J lost 12 bases, and 7 bases stayed unmatched. The CDR3 is CASSPGLAGVWQFF. The CDR3 nucleotides are TGTGCCAGCAGCCCTGGACTAGCGGGAGTATGGCAGTTCTTC.

The genes are TRBV9 and TRBJ2-4, with 10 bases that match TRBD2. J was trimmed by 12 bases and V by 0 bases; bases with no gene match: 6. CDR1 is SGDLS and CDR2 is YYNGEE in the germline V gene. This CDR3 contains 14 residues. CDR3 loop: CASSVAGLAEPQYF. The CDR3 coding sequence is TGTGCCAGCAGCGTAGCAGGACTAGCGGAGCCTCAGTACTTC.

V is TRBV9 and J is TRBJ2-3, with TRBD1 identical over 9 bases. Losses at the gene ends were 4 bases for V and 4 bases for J; bases not matched to a gene: 10. The V gene's germline CDR1 is SGDLS and CDR2 YYNGEE. This CDR3 region has 16 residues. The CDR3 DNA reads TGTGCCAGCAGCTTCCGGGACAGGGTGGGGGCAGATACGCAGTATTTT. This encodes CASSFRDRVGADTQYF.

CDR3 in amino acids: CARSSRWGEQYF. CDR3 nucleotide sequence: TGTGCCAGAAGCTCCCGGTGGGGAGAGCAGTACTTC. The J gene is TRBJ2-7, the V gene TRBV7-5. TRBV7-5 is classified as a pseudogene. CDR3 length: 12 residues.

As concerns this clone: Additional DNA sequences in this sample encode the identical CDR3. This chain joins TRBV5-1 and TRBJ1-1; D may be TRBD1 (5 bases). CDR1 and CDR2 (germline): SGHRS, YFSETQ. V was clipped by 0 bases and J by 11 bases, with 14 bases between them. This CDR3 is built from 13 residues. Here the CDR3 reads CASSLATGGGAFF. The CDR3 DNA reads TGCGCCAGCAGCTTGGCCACGGGGGGTGGTGCTTTCTTT.

The V gene is TRBV9, the J gene TRBJ2-3; the D gene is possibly TRBD2 (6 bases). This CDR3 region has 17 residues. The germline gives CDR1 SGDLS, CDR2 YYNGEE. With 4 bases removed from V and 0 bases from J, the gap between germline ends came to 18 bases. The CDR3 DNA sequence: TGTGCCAGCAGCCCAGACGGAGCGGGCCCTAGCACAGATACGCAGTATTTT. This codes for CASSPDGAGPSTDTQYF.